This T cell receptor beta chain was sequenced in a study of blood T cell repertoires in COVID-19. Methods used by the authors: Cell counts per sample came from amplifying reference gene primers. This table comes from immunoSEQ multiplex PCR, and its TCRdb copy is limited to in-frame clones, with some not included. That table furnishes V, J and clone size, whereas the DNA furnished D and trimming. There are some 160,000 clones in the sample; around 86% occur only once, and 13% lies in the top ten. The J segment lost 7 bases and the V segment lost 4 bases, leaving 10 bases of the junction unmatched. This CDR3 comprises 14 residues. CDR1 is GTSNPN, CDR2 SVGIG, per germline (reference sequence).

The receptor's source is a man between 65 and 85 years old who had recovered from COVID-19. The sequencing input was peripheral blood. The rearrangement links TRBV30 to TRBJ2-7; 10 bases match TRBD2. CDR3 sequence reads: CAWNSLAGGWEQYF. DNA for the CDR3: TGTGCCTGGAACAGTTTAGCGGGAGGATGGGAGCAGTACTTC. Drawing the rest from reference TRBV30 and TRBJ2-7, the complete variable domain is SQTIHQWPATLVQPVGSPLSLECTVEGTSNPNLYWYRQAAGRGLQLLFYSVGIGQISSEVPQNLSASRPQDRQFILSSKKLLLSDSGFYLCAWNSLAGGWEQYFGPGTRLTVT.